Listed below are T cell receptor beta chains from one sample, sequenced in a study of T cell repertoires and HLA-DP antigens. Sequencing was performed with immunoSEQ multiplex PCR; in TCRdb, only in-frame clones are kept and a portion is missing. The repertoire consists of about 73,000 clones, with roughly 77% occurring once and the leading ten covering roughly 1.5%. No antigen has been assigned to these receptors. Sequencing was carried out using CD4+ T cells from PBMCs. Receptor source: a man aged 60 to 75 in good health and CMV-seronegative. Both conserved end residues are part of each CDR3. The D gene is left open where the match is weak. Only some rows state a clone size, as once, few, many or a class for expanded clones.

clone_size,j_call,d_call,v_call,cdr3_nt,cdr3_aa
.,TRBJ1-1,.,TRBV11-2,TGTGCCAGCAGCTTACAGGGGAACACTGAAGCTTTCTTT,CASSLQGNTEAFF
.,TRBJ2-5,TRBD1,TRBV15,TGTGCCACCAGCAACCGGGACAGGGGAGGCGAGACCCAGTACTTC,CATSNRDRGGETQYF
.,TRBJ2-2,.,TRBV6-6,TGTGCCAGCAGACCTACAGGGGAGGAGGGCACCGGGGAGCTGTTTTTT,CASRPTGEEGTGELFF
.,TRBJ2-3,.,TRBV19,TGTGCCAGTAGTATAACTGGCACAGATACGCAGTATTTT,CASSITGTDTQYF
.,TRBJ2-4,.,TRBV19,TGTGCCAGTAGTATGGAGGCGGTCAAAAACATTCAGTACTTC,CASSMEAVKNIQYF
.,TRBJ1-2,.,TRBV29-1,TGCAGCGGTGACACAGCCTTCGATGGCTACACCTTC,CSGDTAFDGYTF
.,TRBJ1-1,TRBD1,TRBV27,TGTGCCAGCAGTTTCGGGACAGGGGTGAACACTGAAGCTTTCTTT,CASSFGTGVNTEAFF
.,TRBJ1-5,.,TRBV6-5,TGTGCCAGCAGTTCCTTGACGGATAGCAATCAGCCCCAGCATTTT,CASSSLTDSNQPQHF
.,TRBJ1-6,.,TRBV6-1,TGTGCCAGCAGTGAAGGCCAGCGATCCCTCCACTTT,CASSEGQRSLHF
.,TRBJ2-2,TRBD2,TRBV9,TGTGCCAGCAGCGTAGACCCTAGCGGGAACACCGGGGAGCTGTTTTTT,CASSVDPSGNTGELFF
.,TRBJ2-5,TRBD1,TRBV30,TGTGCCTGGAGTGCGGGGACAGTCCAAGAGACCCAGTACTTC,CAWSAGTVQETQYF
.,TRBJ2-5,.,TRBV10-3,TGTGCCATCAGTGTGTCAGGGCGGCAAGAGACCCAGTACTTC,CAISVSGRQETQYF
once,TRBJ1-4,.,TRBV19,TGTGCCAGTAGTCCTCGGACAACTAATGAAAAACTGTTTTTT,CASSPRTTNEKLFF
few,TRBJ2-6,.,TRBV28,TGTGCCAGCAGTTTTAATGAAGCTTCTGGGGCCAACGTCCTGACTTTC,CASSFNEASGANVLTF
.,TRBJ2-5,.,TRBV4-3,TGCGCCAGCAGCCCCGGAGATCCCCTAGCGTTGCAAGAGACCCAGTACTTC,CASSPGDPLALQETQYF
.,TRBJ1-2,.,TRBV6-5,TGTGCCAGCAGTTACTCGAACAGGGAGAGGAATGGCTACACCTTC,CASSYSNRERNGYTF
.,TRBJ2-1,.,TRBV19,TGTGCCAGTGGCCGAGAGTTCCATGAGCAGTTCTTC,CASGREFHEQFF
.,TRBJ2-3,TRBD2,TRBV7-2,TGTGCCAGCAGCTTCATACTAGCGGGAAGCACAGATACGCAGTATTTT,CASSFILAGSTDTQYF
.,TRBJ1-3,TRBD1,TRBV6-1,TGTGCCAGCATGAACGGGGGACAGGGAAACACCATATATTTT,CASMNGGQGNTIYF
.,TRBJ1-1,.,TRBV9,TGTGCCAGCAGCTCCGGGACACCGAACACTGAAGCTTTCTTT,CASSSGTPNTEAFF
.,TRBJ1-4,.,TRBV5-6,TGTGCCAGCAGCAAGAGACAGCCTAATGAAAAACTGTTTTTT,CASSKRQPNEKLFF
.,TRBJ1-4,TRBD1,TRBV7-9,TGTGCCAGCAGCTGGACAGGGGCCGGTGGTGAAAAACTGTTTTTT,CASSWTGAGGEKLFF